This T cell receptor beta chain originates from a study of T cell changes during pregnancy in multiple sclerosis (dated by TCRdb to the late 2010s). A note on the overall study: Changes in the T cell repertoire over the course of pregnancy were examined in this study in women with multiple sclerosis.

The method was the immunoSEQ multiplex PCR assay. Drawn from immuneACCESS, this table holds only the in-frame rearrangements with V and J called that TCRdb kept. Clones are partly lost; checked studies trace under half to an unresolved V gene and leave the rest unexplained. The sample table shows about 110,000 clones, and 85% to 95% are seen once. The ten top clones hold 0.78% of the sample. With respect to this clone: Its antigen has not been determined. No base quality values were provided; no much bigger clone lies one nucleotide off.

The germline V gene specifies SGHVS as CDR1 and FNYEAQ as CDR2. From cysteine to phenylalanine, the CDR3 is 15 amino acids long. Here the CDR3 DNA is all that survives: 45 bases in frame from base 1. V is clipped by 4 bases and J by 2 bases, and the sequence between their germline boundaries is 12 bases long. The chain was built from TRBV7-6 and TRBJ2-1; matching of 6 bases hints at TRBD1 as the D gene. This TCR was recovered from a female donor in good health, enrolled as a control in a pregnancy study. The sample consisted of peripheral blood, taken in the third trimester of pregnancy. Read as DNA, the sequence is TGTGCCAGCAGCTACGGAACAGGGACCTACAATGAGCAGTTCTTC. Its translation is CASSYGTGTYNEQFF.